The 14 T cell receptor beta chains below were found in one sample sequenced in a study of tumor-infiltrating lymphocytes in primary liver carcinoma. TCR beta cDNA was reverse-transcribed from roughly 0.45 ug of total RNA. The reaction used a constant-region primer and ProtoScript II reverse transcriptase. Amplification in three nested multiplex PCR rounds with slightly modified ARM-PCR gave rise to TCR beta libraries. It was with TRBV1-TRBV30 forward primers and a C-beta reverse primer that the first two PCR rounds were run, at approximately 10 cycles each. Using its own MiXCR run on the multiplex PCR reads, TCRdb lists one record per CDR3 protein. The sample includes about 84,000 distinct CDR3 sequences, around 70% of them seen just once. Co-extracting RNA and DNA was done with about 20-34 mg of unsorted bulk tissue as input. Sequenced: liver tumor tissue from sampling region 1. Subset defined: tumor region T1, superior pole. All receptors derive from a man aged 40-49 years with primary liver carcinoma and hepatitis B virus infection.

This rearrangement joins TRBV6-6 to TRBJ2-1; D is undetermined. Germline lookup yields CDR1 MNHNY and CDR2 SVGAGI (reference sequence). The CDR3 totals 11 residues. V was trimmed by 9 bases and J by 10 bases, leaving 13 bases between them. CDR3 region: CASSKVGEQFF. CDR3 in DNA: TGTGCCAGTAGTAAGGTTGGGGAGCAGTTCTTC.

Concerning this clonotype: One junction end does not reproduce the germline sequence, and a read error may be involved. The chain has TRBV12-3 or TRBV12-4 and TRBJ2-1, with D unclear. CDR3 length: 11 amino acids. The CDR3, as DNA: TGTGCCAGCAGTCGTCAAAATGAGCAGATCTTC. It is translated as CASSRQNEQIF.

Concerning this clonotype itself: Its ends do not fully match the called genes, so a read error is possible. The chain uses TRBV12-3 or TRBV12-4 and TRBJ1-6; unclear D gene. CDR3 length: 15 residues. The CDR3 sequence is CASRLDRVHNSALHF. The CDR3 DNA reads as TGTGCCAGCAGACTCGATAGGGTCCATAATTCAGCCCTCCACTTT.

This chain connects TRBV6-2 or TRBV6-3 to TRBJ2-3; TRBD2 is a possible D gene (6 bases). The CDR3 sequence is 15 residues long. Germline CDR1 is MNHEY and CDR2 is SVGEGT. Written as DNA, the CDR3 is TGTGTCAGTAGTTCCCGCAGCGGGAGCACAGATACGCAGTATTTT. Its translation is CVSSSRSGSTDTQYF.

This clonotype was picked up many times. The rearrangement links TRBV5-1 to TRBJ1-1; D is possibly TRBD1 (5 bases). V was shortened by 3 bases and J by 2 bases, with 8 bases between the two germline ends. The CDR3 has 13 amino acids. The germline CDR1 and CDR2 sequences are SGHRS and YFSETQ. The CDR3 here is CASSSGANTEAFF. The DNA of the CDR3 is TGCGCCAGCAGCTCCGGGGCTAACACTGAAGCTTTCTTT.

The V and J genes are TRBV28 and TRBJ2-7; D call uncertain. Trimming removed 3 bases at V and 9 bases at J, with 3 bases between. The CDR3 is 9 amino acids. Germline assignment: CDR1 MDHEN and CDR2 SYDVKM. The CDR3 sequence is CASSFRQYF. The DNA of the CDR3 is TGTGCCAGCAGTTTCAGGCAGTACTTC.

Details on this clonotype: Germline and junction disagree at one end, which may indicate a read error. This chain connects TRBV5-1 to TRBJ1-2, with no clear D. Germline V gives CDR1 SGHRS, CDR2 YFSETQ. CDR3 length equals 13 residues. The CDR3 region has the DNA TGCGCCAGCACCCCATTCCCCAGTGGAGGCTACACATTC. Protein: CASTPFPSGGYTF.

Regarding this clonotype: A junction end diverges from the germline sequence, so it may reflect a read error. The chain carries TRBV11-2 and TRBJ2-5; D may be TRBD1 (6 bases). Germline-derived CDR1 and CDR2 are SGHAT and FQNNGV. The CDR3 totals 17 residues. This CDR3 is CASSIDQQGLGLEAQYF. CDR3 in DNA: TGTGCCAGCAGCATAGATCAACAGGGCCTGGGTCTAGAGGCCCAGTATTTC.

About this clonotype: An end of the junction does not agree with germline; a read error may underlie this. The chain employs TRBV11-2 and TRBJ1-6; D gene unclear. The germline V gene encodes CDR1 SGHAT and CDR2 FQNNGV. The CDR3 length is 16 residues. The CDR3 DNA follows: TGTGCCAGTAGCTTAGGAGTCTCTGGAAAAGGCTCACCCCTCCACTTT. Translating gives CASSLGVSGKGSPLHF.

The chain uses TRBV6-5 and TRBJ2-7; tentatively, D is TRBD1 (6 bases). CDR1 and CDR2 (germline): MNHEY, SVGAGI. The CDR3 length is 14 residues. The V and J ends lost 6 bases and 7 bases respectively, with 19 bases between them. Written as DNA, the CDR3 is TGTGCCAGCAGACCATCCCTGGACAGAGTGGAGCAGTACTTC. Translation gives CASRPSLDRVEQYF.

This clonotype has ten or more counts. Here the CDR3 DNA reads TGTGCCAGTATTCGGACTGTGAACACCGGGGAGCTGTTTTTT. It codes for CASIRTVNTGELFF. The rearrangement uses TRBV19 and TRBJ2-2, with D maybe TRBD2 (5 bases). There are 14 residues in the CDR3. Per germline, CDR1 LNHDA and CDR2 SQIVND (reference sequence). V shed 7 bases and J shed 1 base, with 10 bases lying between them.

This clonotype showed up just a few times. The rearrangement joins TRBV11-2 to TRBJ2-7; TRBD2 matches at 8 bases. The CDR3 length is 14 residues. The germline gives CDR1 SGHAT, CDR2 FQNNGV. Losses at the gene ends were 3 bases for V and 8 bases for J; bases not matched to a gene: 9. The CDR3 reads CASSFPGLGIQQYF. The DNA of the CDR3 is TGTGCCAGCAGCTTCCCGGGACTAGGGATCCAGCAGTACTTC. The variable domain in full, completed from reference TRBV11-2 and TRBJ2-7, reads EAGVAQSPRYKIIEKRQSVAFWCNPISGHATLYWYQQILGQGPKLLIQFQNNGVVDDSQLPKDRFSAERLKGVDSTLKIQPAKLEDSAVYLCASSFPGLGIQQYFGPGTRLTVT.

There are many counts of this clonotype. The chain is built from TRBV10-3 and TRBJ2-7, with 8 positions matching TRBD1. Germline values: CDR1 ENHRY, CDR2 SYGVKD. V lost 6 bases to trimming and J lost 3 bases; unmatched junction nucleotides: 7. This CDR3 is built from 14 residues. CDR3 sequence reads: CAISQGQGDYEQYF. The CDR3 DNA reads TGTGCCATCAGCCAAGGACAGGGAGACTACGAGCAGTACTTC.

To note about this clonotype: At one boundary the junction diverges from the germline segment, which might be a read error. The chain joins TRBV16 to TRBJ2-1; 7 bases align to TRBD2. The CDR3 is made up of 16 amino acids. Germline CDR1 is KGHSY and CDR2 is FQNENV. The CDR3, as DNA: TGTGTCAGCGGCCAGGCTAGCGGCACCCCCTACAATGAGCAGTTCTTC. Encoded protein: CVSGQASGTPYNEQFF. The full variable domain, in which reference TRBV16 and TRBJ2-1 provide the parts outside the CDR3, is GEEVAQTPKHLVRGEGQKAKLYCAPIKGHSYVFWYQQVLKNEFKFLISFQNENVFDETGMPKERFSAKCLPNSPCSLEIQATKLEDSAVYFCVSGQASGTPYNEQFFGPGTRLTVL.